The present T cell receptor beta chain was sequenced within a study of OX40 agonist ivuxolimab in advanced cancers. Study in general: Ivuxolimab was delivered to patients intravenously every 2 weeks at doses spanning 0.01 to 10 mg/kg. The dose-escalation group included hepatocellular carcinoma, melanoma, renal cell carcinoma and head and neck cancer. Mean age approximately 61 years, range roughly 23 to 79; 82.7% male.

Comment on this clone: Its specificity is not known.

Looked up from germline, CDR1 is SNHLY and CDR2 is FYNNEI. This CDR3 is built from 13 residues. The ends were cut back, 7 bases at V and 4 bases at J, with 13 bases in the middle. Notes on the study in general: Averaged across samples, CD8+ T cells carried more expanded clones than CD4+ did.

TCRdb's copy holds only in-frame clones and misses some; the assay was immunoSEQ multiplex PCR. The sample carries approximately 100,000 clones, about 92% recorded once. Sequences were derived from CD4+ or CD8+ T cells sorted from blood, sampled in a trial of the OX40 agonist ivuxolimab. The V and J genes are TRBV2 and TRBJ1-2, with D unclear. This sequence was found in an adult with an advanced solid tumor such as melanoma, head and neck, liver or kidney cancer. The CDR3 DNA follows: TGTGCCAGCACTCCGCCCGGAATCTATGGCTACACCTTC. The encoded protein is CASTPPGIYGYTF.